This T cell receptor beta chain was documented in a study of T cells in Graves' hyperthyroidism and ophthalmopathy. TCR beta CDR3 region amplification was performed from RNA transcripts. With the HTBI primer set, the TCR CDR3 went through a first round of RT-PCR. Each CDR3 protein gets one entry after TCRdb re-called the multiplex PCR reads with MiXCR. The table records over 120,000 distinct CDR3 sequences, around 20% of them present only once. Diagnoses used clinical symptoms, serum thyroxine and TRAb, thyroid ultrasound and orbital computed tomography. Germline CDR1 and CDR2: MRHNA and SNTAGT. Trimming pared 2 bases from V and 0 bases from J, leaving 7 bases between. The CDR3 is 15 residues long.

The sequence derives from a woman aged 45-60 years with Graves' hyperthyroidism that later progressed to Graves' ophthalmopathy. The sequenced sample consisted of blood. The chain uses TRBV6-4 and TRBJ2-2; D remains unclear. The CDR3 bases are TGTGCCAGCAGTGACAGGCCCGCGAACACCGGGGAGCTGTTTTTT. Its protein is CASSDRPANTGELFF.